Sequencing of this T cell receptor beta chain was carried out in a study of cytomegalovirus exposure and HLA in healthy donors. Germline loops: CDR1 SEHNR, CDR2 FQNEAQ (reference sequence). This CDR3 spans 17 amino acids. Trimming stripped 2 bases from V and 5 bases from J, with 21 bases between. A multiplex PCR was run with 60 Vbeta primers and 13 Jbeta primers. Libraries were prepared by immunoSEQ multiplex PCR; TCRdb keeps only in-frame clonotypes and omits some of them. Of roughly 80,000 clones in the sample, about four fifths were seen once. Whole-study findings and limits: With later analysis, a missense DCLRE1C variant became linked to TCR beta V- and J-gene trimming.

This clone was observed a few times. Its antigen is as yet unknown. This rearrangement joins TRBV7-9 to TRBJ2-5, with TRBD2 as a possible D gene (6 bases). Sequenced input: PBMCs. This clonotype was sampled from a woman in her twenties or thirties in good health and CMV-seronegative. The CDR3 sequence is CASSLFESTGAGETQYF. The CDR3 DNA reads TGTGCCAGCAGCTTATTCGAGAGTACGGGAGCTGGGGAGACCCAGTACTTC.